This T cell receptor (beta chain) was captured in a study of response to subunit inactivated influenza vaccine. TCRdb reprocessed the RT-PCR reads via MiXCR and lists one record per CDR3 protein. The sample holds around 190,000 distinct CDR3 sequences, about 9.3% seen once. Study results and limitations: Each seasonal influenza vaccination recruits few new T cells, the authors suggested.

In this sample, this clonotype turned up a few times. The antigen remains unidentified. An end of the junction does not agree with germline; a read error may underlie this. The sample in question was non-naive T cells sorted from PBMCs, obtained on the day of vaccination. This clonotype originated in a man aged 50-60 years who received an inactivated influenza vaccine.

CDR3 bases: TGCGCCAGCCGATTGGGGGACATACCAGTAGCGTGGCACTTC. This codes for CASRLGDIPVAWHF. This chain links TRBV5-1 with TRBJ2-7; tentatively, D is TRBD1 (6 bases). The CDR3 contains 14 residues. Germline CDR1 and CDR2: SGHRS and YFSETQ.